One sample yielded the 9 T cell receptor beta chains listed below, sequenced in a study of T-cell reconstitution after alpha-beta-depleted transplantation in children. Unique molecular identifiers were incorporated into the prepared TCRbeta library. TCRdb redid the calling of the PCR reads with MiXCR, one entry per CDR3 protein. The sample records a few hundred thousand distinct CDR3 sequences, about a quarter being singletons. The starting material was PBMCs, obtained before TCRalphabeta/CD19-depleted stem cell transplant. These receptors originate from a boy under two years old with Wiskott-Aldrich syndrome, due to receive a stem cell transplant.

The gene calls are TRBV20-1 and TRBJ2-3; 7 bases agree with TRBD1. The germline CDR1 and CDR2 sequences are DFQATT and SNEGSKA (reference sequence). V shed 6 bases, J shed 4 bases, and the junction held 7 bases outside the gene matches. The CDR3 length is 13 residues. The CDR3 region has the DNA TGCAGTGCGCAGTCGACAGGGCCAGATACGCAGTATTTT. Translating it yields CSAQSTGPDTQYF.

A note on this clonotype: Since a much larger clone is just one base distant, this may be a read error. The chain is built from TRBV18 and TRBJ1-5, with D unclear. The length of the CDR3 is 13 residues. Trimming took 1 base from V and 1 from J, leaving 2 bases between them. Looked up from germline, CDR1 is KGHSH and CDR2 is LQKENI. The CDR3 reads CASSPQSNQPQHF. CDR3 coding DNA: TGTGCCAGCTCACCACAGAGCAATCAGCCCCAGCATTTT.

This rearrangement joins TRBV15 to TRBJ2-3, with D unclear. With 3 bases removed from V and 1 base from J, the gap between germline ends came to 5 bases. The CDR3 runs to 13 residues. Germline V gene data show CDR1 as LNHNV and CDR2 as YYDKDF (reference sequence). CDR3 region: CATSSPRTDTQYF. CDR3 DNA: TGTGCCACCAGCAGCCCCCGCACAGATACGCAGTATTTT.

The rearrangement joins TRBV20-1 to TRBJ2-3; D remains unclear. Trimming took off 3 bases at V and 2 bases at J, with 6 bases between the two ends. Per germline, CDR1 DFQATT and CDR2 SNEGSKA (reference sequence). The CDR3 loop spans 12 amino acids. The CDR3 bases are TGCAGTGCTAGGCCTCTCACAGATACGCAGTATTTT. Protein product: CSARPLTDTQYF.

CDR3 sequence (DNA): TGCAGCACCCATCGGATGTCGGACTCTGGGGCCAACGTCCTGACTTTC. This sequence encodes CSTHRMSDSGANVLTF. The J gene is TRBJ2-6, the V gene TRBV29-1; no firm D call. The germline V gene encodes CDR1 SQVTM and CDR2 ANQGSEA. The length of the CDR3 is 16 residues. V gave up 8 bases and J gave up 0 bases, with 17 bases separating them.

The J gene is TRBJ2-1, the V gene TRBV12-3 or TRBV12-4, with 10 bases fitting TRBD2. V was pared by 6 bases and J by 4 bases, with 9 bases of the junction left unmatched. CDR3 length: 16 residues. CDR3 bases: TGTGCCAGCAGACTCGGCGGACTAGCGGATTACAATGAGCAGTTCTTC. Its translation is CASRLGGLADYNEQFF.

In its sample, this clonotype was seen many times. A read error may produce the germline difference seen at one junction end. The gene calls are TRBV5-1 and TRBJ2-7; unclear D gene. CDR1 and CDR2 (germline): SGHRS, YFSETQ. This CDR3 has 14 amino acids. The CDR3 DNA sequence: TGCGCCAGCAGCTTGTTCGGGTCCTCGCCAAGTGAGATCTTC. Its protein product is CASSLFGSSPSEIF.

This clonotype was counted only a few times. The V call is TRBV5-1, the J call TRBJ2-7, with D possibly matching TRBD2 (6 bases). V was cut by 5 bases and J by 6 bases, with 15 bases left in between. The germline gives CDR1 SGHRS, CDR2 YFSETQ. The CDR3 runs to 13 residues. CDR3 in DNA: TGCGCCAGCAGGCAACGGGGGTTTGGCGAGCAGTACTTC. Its protein is CASRQRGFGEQYF.

The chain recombines TRBV20-1 with TRBJ2-1; 14 nucleotides align to TRBD2. Per germline, CDR1 DFQATT and CDR2 SNEGSKA (reference sequence). The CDR3 has 13 amino acids. Trimming at V came to 5 bases and at J to 10 bases, leaving 4 bases not matched to a gene. This CDR3 reads CSAGTSGRGEQFF. CDR3 coding DNA: TGCAGTGCTGGGACTAGCGGGAGAGGGGAGCAGTTCTTC.